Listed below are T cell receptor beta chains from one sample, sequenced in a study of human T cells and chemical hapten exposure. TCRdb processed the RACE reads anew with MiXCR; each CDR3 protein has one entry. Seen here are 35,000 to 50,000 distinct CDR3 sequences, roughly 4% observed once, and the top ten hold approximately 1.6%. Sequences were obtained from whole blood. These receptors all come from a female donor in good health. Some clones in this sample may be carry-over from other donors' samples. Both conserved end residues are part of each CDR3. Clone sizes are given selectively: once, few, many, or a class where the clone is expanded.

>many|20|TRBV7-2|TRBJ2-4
CASSLVGQPRMPVAKNIQYF
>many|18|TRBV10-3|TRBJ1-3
CAIKDGRDASSSGNTIYF
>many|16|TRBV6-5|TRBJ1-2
CASSYGGQGRNYGYTF
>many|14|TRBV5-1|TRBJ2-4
CASSNWGGKNIQYF
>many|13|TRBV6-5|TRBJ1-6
CASSYSYNSPLHF
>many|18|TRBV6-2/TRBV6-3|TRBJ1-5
CASSYFPPDRGQGQPQHF
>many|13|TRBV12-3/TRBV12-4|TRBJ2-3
CASSGHQGGTQYF
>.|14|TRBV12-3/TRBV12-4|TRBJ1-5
CASSLGQGSQPQHF
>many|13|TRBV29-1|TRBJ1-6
CSVEEDRGSPLHF
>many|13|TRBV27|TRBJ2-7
CASRGGGSYEQYF
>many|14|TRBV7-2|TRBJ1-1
CASSLVMGRTEAFF
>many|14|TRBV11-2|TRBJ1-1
CASSLGVGGTEAFF
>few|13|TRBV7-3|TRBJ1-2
CASSPQSGGGYTF
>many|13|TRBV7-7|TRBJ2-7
CASSLAIIGEQYF
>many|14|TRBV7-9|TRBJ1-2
CASSWKGGSYGYTF
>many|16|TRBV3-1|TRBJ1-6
CASSPTRTSYNSPLHF
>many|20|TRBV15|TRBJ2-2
CAPTMRGVILAAVNTGELFF
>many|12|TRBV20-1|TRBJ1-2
CSASTENYGYTF
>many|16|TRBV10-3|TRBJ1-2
CAISEFIQVHVYGYTF
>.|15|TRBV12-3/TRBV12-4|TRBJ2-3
CASSRVLGGADTQYF
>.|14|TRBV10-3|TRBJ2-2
CAISESRDTGELFF
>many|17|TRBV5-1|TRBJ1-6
CASSLDSSSSYNSPLHF
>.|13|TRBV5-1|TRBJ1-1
CASSPDLGTEAFF
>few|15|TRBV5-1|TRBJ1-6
CASSVPGQPNSPLHF
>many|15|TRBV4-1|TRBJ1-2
CASSAGRTGGYGYTF
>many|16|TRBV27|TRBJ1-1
CASSLSATAMNTEAFF
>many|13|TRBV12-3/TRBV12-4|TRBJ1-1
CASSLLRGTEAFF
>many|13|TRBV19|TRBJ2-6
CASLPPGANVLTF
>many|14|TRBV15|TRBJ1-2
CATSRDRVDYGYTF
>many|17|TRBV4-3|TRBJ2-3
CASSQAIGLISTDTQYF
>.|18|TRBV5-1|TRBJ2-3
CASSLDIRGGRGTDTQYF
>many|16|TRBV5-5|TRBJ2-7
CASSLAGGDLIYEQYF
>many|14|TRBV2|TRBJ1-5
CASSVRASNQPQHF
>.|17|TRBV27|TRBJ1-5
CASSSLDRALSNQPQHF
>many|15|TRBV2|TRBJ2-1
CASSLRRSSYNEQFF
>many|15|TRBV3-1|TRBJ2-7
CASSQDWGRAYEQYF
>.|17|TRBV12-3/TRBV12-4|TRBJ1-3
CASIPRGAGRAGNTIYF
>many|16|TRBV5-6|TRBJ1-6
CASSRETGALNSPLHF
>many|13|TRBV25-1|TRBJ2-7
CASSVAGDYEQYF
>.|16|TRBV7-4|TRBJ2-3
CASSLGRAVGTDTQYF
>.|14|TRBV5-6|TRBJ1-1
CASSFETPNTEAFF
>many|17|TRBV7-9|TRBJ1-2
CASSSWTGDVPGYGYTF
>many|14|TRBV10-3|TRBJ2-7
CAISGRDSYYEQYF
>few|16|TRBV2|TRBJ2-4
CASSAAVPSAKNIQYF
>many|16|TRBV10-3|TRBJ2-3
CAIRAGMGATADTQYF
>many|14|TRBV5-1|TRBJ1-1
CASHRGSGNTEAFF
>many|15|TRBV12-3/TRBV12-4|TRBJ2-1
CASSHTGARSNEQFF
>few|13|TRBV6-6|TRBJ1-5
CASGGFPNQPQNF
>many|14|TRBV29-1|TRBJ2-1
CSVLGAGDYNEQFF
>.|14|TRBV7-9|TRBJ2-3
CASSFDGTTDTQYF
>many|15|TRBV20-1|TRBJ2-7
CSAIVRVKTRYEQYF
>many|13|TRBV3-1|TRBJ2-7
CASTRDSDYEQYF
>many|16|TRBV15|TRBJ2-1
CATSRDRGTANNEQFF
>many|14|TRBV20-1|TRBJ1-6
CSGKQGPDNSPLHF
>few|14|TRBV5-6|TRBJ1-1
CASSNGWGGTEAFF
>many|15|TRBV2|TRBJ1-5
CASSLYGGSNQPQHF
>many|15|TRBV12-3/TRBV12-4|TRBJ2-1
CASSLLGAVYNEQFF